A single sample gave rise to the 26 T cell receptor beta chains below, sequenced in a study of human T cells and chemical hapten exposure. Each CDR3 protein gets one entry after TCRdb re-called the RACE reads with MiXCR. Of fewer than 150,000 distinct CDR3 sequences detected, roughly 14% appear once; the ten largest clones hold approximately 2.8%. Time point denoted: pre-sensitization, week 0. As to treatment: therapeutic diphenylcyclopropenone sensitization with weekly scalp DPC. Sequenced material: whole blood, taken in connection with sensitization to the hapten diphenylcyclopropenone (DPC). The receptors come from a woman between 18 and 29 years old with alopecia areata. Some clones in this sample may be carry-over from other donors' samples.

This clonotype has a handful of counts. This rearrangement joins TRBV7-6 to TRBJ2-7; D might be TRBD1 (6 bases). This CDR3 is 15 amino acids long. V lost 7 bases to trimming and J lost 4 bases, with 20 bases between them. The germline gives CDR1 SGHVS, CDR2 FNYEAQ. CDR3: CASTPGTQTQYEQYF. The CDR3 nucleotides are TGTGCCAGCACTCCCGGGACACAGACACAGTACGAGCAGTACTTC.

This clonotype was counted at least ten times. The rearrangement joins TRBV7-9 to TRBJ2-3; D is unclear. Germline V CDR1 and CDR2: SEHNR, FQNEAQ (reference sequence). Trimming cost V 5 bases and J 0 bases, with 9 bases left between them. The CDR3 spans 14 residues. The CDR3 reads CASSPDPSTDTQYF. The DNA for the CDR3 is TGTGCCAGCAGCCCGGATCCTAGCACAGATACGCAGTATTTT.

This clonotype was seen a handful of times. V gene TRBV4-3 combines with J gene TRBJ2-1, with D hard to call. This CDR3 spans 15 amino acids. With 3 bases removed from V and 3 bases from J, the gap between germline ends came to 12 bases. Per the germline V gene, CDR1 is LGHNA and CDR2 is YSLEER. For the CDR3, the DNA is TGCGCCAGCAGCCATGTTCAGACTGGCTACAATGAGCAGTTCTTC. Protein product: CASSHVQTGYNEQFF.

This clonotype was seen ten or more times. The chain uses TRBV29-1 and TRBJ1-2; D not resolved. Trimming removed 0 bases from V and 1 base from J, with 3 bases in between. The germline gives CDR1 SQVTM, CDR2 ANQGSEA. This CDR3 is 12 amino acids long. In nucleotides, the CDR3 is TGCAGCGTTGAAGATAATAACTATGGCTACACCTTC. Its translation: CSVEDNNYGYTF.

This clonotype was detected a few times. V gene TRBV7-2 combines with J gene TRBJ1-2; possibly TRBD1 for D (6 bases). Deletions cut 3 bases from V and 8 bases from J, with 16 bases between. The germline V gene has CDR1 SGHTA and CDR2 FQGNSA. CDR3 length: 14 residues. This CDR3 reads CASSFSEDSSGYTF. DNA for the CDR3: TGTGCCAGCAGCTTCTCCGAGGACAGTTCCGGCTACACCTTC.

The V and J genes are TRBV29-1 and TRBJ2-1; D perhaps matches TRBD1 (6 bases). Germline values: CDR1 SQVTM, CDR2 ANQGSEA. The CDR3 consists of 15 residues. V gave up 5 bases and J gave up 2 bases, with 16 bases separating them. Here the CDR3 DNA reads TGCAGCGTTACAGGGACGGGGTTAACCTACAATGAGCAGTTCTTC. As protein: CSVTGTGLTYNEQFF.

The V gene is TRBV7-2, the J gene TRBJ2-5, with no clear D. This CDR3 region has 13 residues. Germline loops: CDR1 SGHTA, CDR2 FQGNSA. V shed 6 bases and J shed 0 bases, with 8 bases lying between them. The CDR3 sequence: CASRTDHQETQYF. CDR3 DNA: TGTGCCAGCAGGACCGACCACCAAGAGACCCAGTACTTC.

This clonotype was seen more than once but under ten times. The genes are TRBV5-1 and TRBJ2-1, with D perhaps matching TRBD1 or TRBD2 (6 bases each). Germline loops: CDR1 SGHRS, CDR2 YFSETQ. V dropped 3 bases and J dropped 6 bases, with 16 bases sitting between them. The CDR3 sequence is 15 residues long. CDR3 bases: TGCGCCAGCAGCTCGACAGGACTAACAGTCAATGAGCAGTTCTTC. Its protein is CASSSTGLTVNEQFF.

This clonotype came up a few times. The gene calls are TRBV3-1 and TRBJ2-7, with unresolved D. Per germline, CDR1 LGHDT and CDR2 YNNKEL (reference sequence). V lost 3 bases to trimming and J lost 3 bases, with 3 bases between them. CDR3 length equals 11 residues. The CDR3 here is CASSHRYEQYF. The CDR3 DNA follows: TGTGCCAGCAGCCATCGCTACGAGCAGTACTTC.

The V call is TRBV2, the J call TRBJ1-1; 7 nucleotides agree with TRBD1. Germline V CDR1 and CDR2: SNHLY, FYNNEI. Trimming cost V 7 bases and J 4 bases; bases outside gene matches: 3. CDR3 length equals 12 residues. CDR3 nucleotides: TGTGCCAGCACCGGACAGGCCACTGAAGCTTTCTTT. Translation gives CASTGQATEAFF.

The genes are TRBV7-6 and TRBJ2-1; TRBD1 might be the D (5 bases). CDR3 length: 12 amino acids. The germline V and J ends were trimmed by 2 bases and 10 bases, with 9 bases remaining between them. Germline V gene sequence: CDR1 SGHVS, CDR2 FNYEAQ. In DNA, the CDR3 is TGTGCCAGCAGCTTACAGGGTCCCGAGCAGTTCTTC. This gives the protein CASSLQGPEQFF. Full variable domain (outside the CDR3, taken from reference TRBV7-6 and TRBJ2-1): GAGVSQSPRYKVTKRGQDVALRCDPISGHVSLYWYRQALGQGPEFLTYFNYEAQQDKSGLPNDRFSAERPEGSISTLTIQRTEQRDSAMYRCASSLQGPEQFFGPGTRLTVL.

This rearrangement joins TRBV18 to TRBJ1-1; no clear D gene. This CDR3 contains 15 residues. V lost 2 bases, J lost 2 bases, and 12 bases lay in between. Germline CDR1 and CDR2: KGHSH and LQKENI. CDR3 loop: CASSPGDLVNTEAFF. Here the CDR3 DNA reads TGTGCCAGCTCACCAGGAGACCTGGTTAACACTGAAGCTTTCTTT.

On this clonotype itself: The CDR3 ends on some other residue instead of the conserved phenylalanine or tryptophan, so this is likely a read error. The V and J genes are TRBV28 and TRBJ1-1; tentative D call: TRBD1 (5 bases). In germline, CDR1 is MDHEN, CDR2 SYDVKM. CDR3 size: 15 residues. Deletions cut 5 bases from V and 0 bases from J, with 13 bases between. The CDR3 sequence: CASSTGTAMNTEAFL. DNA of the CDR3: TGTGCCAGCAGTACTGGGACGGCCATGAACACTGAAGCTTTCCTT.

The rearrangement joins TRBV27 to TRBJ2-7; 11 nucleotides agree with TRBD2. The CDR3 runs to 16 residues. From germline, CDR1 is MNHEY and CDR2 SMNVEV (reference sequence). The V segment lost 5 bases and the J segment 5 bases; nucleotides outside the gene matches: 11. In DNA form, the CDR3 reads TGTGCCAGCAGTACCCCGACTAGCGGGGTAATTCACGAGCAGTACTTC. It yields the protein CASSTPTSGVIHEQYF.

This clonotype was counted a few times. The chain combines TRBV7-6 with TRBJ1-3, with a possible D match to TRBD1 (5 bases). The V gene's germline CDR1 is SGHVS and CDR2 FNYEAQ. This CDR3 is built from 16 residues. V was trimmed by 5 bases and J by 4 bases, leaving 18 bases between them. The CDR3 loop reads CASSPTTGVYGNTIYF. CDR3 DNA: TGTGCCAGCAGCCCTACAACGGGGGTATACGGAAACACCATATATTTT.

The chain couples TRBV4-3 to TRBJ1-1; D is possibly TRBD1 (5 bases). V was trimmed by 4 bases and J by 0 bases, leaving 18 bases between them. CDR3 length: 17 amino acids. Germline V gene lookup returns CDR1 LGHNA and CDR2 YSLEER. DNA for the CDR3: TGCGCCAGCAGCCCCTATGTAGCCGGGACGGTGAACACTGAAGCTTTCTTT. It yields the protein CASSPYVAGTVNTEAFF.

Only a few counts were recorded for this clonotype. The chain has TRBV20-1 and TRBJ2-5; D is uncertain. Trimming took off 0 bases at V and 5 bases at J, with 13 bases between the two ends. This CDR3 is built from 14 residues. Germline V CDR1 and CDR2: DFQATT, SNEGSKA (reference sequence). This chain's CDR3 is CSARDARFGETQYF. The CDR3, as DNA: TGCAGTGCTAGAGATGCGAGGTTCGGGGAGACCCAGTACTTC.

This clonotype was seen more than once but under ten times. V usage is TRBV6-2 or TRBV6-3 and J usage is TRBJ1-1, with D possibly TRBD1 on 6 matching bases. There are 12 residues in the CDR3. Germline V gene sequence: CDR1 MNHEY, CDR2 SVGEGT. V shed 5 bases and J shed 7 bases, with 11 bases lying between them. In DNA form, the CDR3 reads TGTGCCAGCAGTCGACAGGCGGTTGAAGCTTTCTTT. Amino acid sequence: CASSRQAVEAFF.

This clonotype was detected ten times or more. Here the CDR3 reads CASTIYRQGGTGELFF. The CDR3 region has the DNA TGTGCCAGCACCATATACCGACAGGGTGGCACCGGGGAGCTGTTTTTT. The V and J genes are TRBV6-1 and TRBJ2-2; 7 nucleotides agree with TRBD1. Trimming removed 7 bases from V and 4 bases from J; junction bases left unmatched: 12. The CDR3 totals 16 residues. Germline V gene sequence: CDR1 MNHNS, CDR2 SASEGT.

This clonotype was counted ten times or more. The chain recombines TRBV7-9 with TRBJ1-5; TRBD1 matches 9 bases. Germline values: CDR1 SEHNR, CDR2 FQNEAQ (reference sequence). The CDR3 extends over 14 amino acids. V lost 5 bases and J lost 5; bases outside the gene matches: 4. In DNA form, the CDR3 reads TGTGCCAGCAGCGATACAGGGGGCCATCAGCCCCAGCATTTT. It translates to CASSDTGGHQPQHF.

This clonotype was observed a few times. V usage is TRBV19 and J usage is TRBJ1-5; no firm D call. Per the germline V gene, CDR1 is LNHDA and CDR2 is SQIVND (reference sequence). The CDR3 has 14 residues. Trimming removed 6 bases at V and 5 bases at J, with 14 bases between. CDR3 sequence: CASRAGNFDQPQHF. DNA of the CDR3: TGTGCCAGTAGGGCTGGGAATTTCGATCAGCCCCAGCATTTT.

The chain links TRBV2 to TRBJ2-2, with D possibly TRBD2 on 6 matching bases. CDR3 length: 16 amino acids. With 4 bases removed from V and 0 bases from J, the gap between germline ends came to 12 bases. The germline gives CDR1 SNHLY, CDR2 FYNNEI. The CDR3 DNA follows: TGTGCCAGCAGTGTAGGAGGGACGGCGAACACCGGGGAGCTGTTTTTT. Amino acid sequence: CASSVGGTANTGELFF.

The chain employs TRBV24-1 and TRBJ1-1, with D hard to call. Trimming cost V 6 bases and J 1 base, with 8 bases left between them. The CDR3 is 13 amino acids. Germline V lookup: CDR1 KGHDR, CDR2 SFDVKD. CDR3 loop: CATSLAGNTEAFF. As DNA, the CDR3 is TGTGCCACCAGTCTCGCGGGGAACACTGAAGCTTTCTTT.

This chain uses TRBV11-2 with TRBJ2-3, with D possibly TRBD2 on 6 matching bases. The germline V gene has CDR1 SGHAT and CDR2 FQNNGV. Trimming left V 5 bases short and J 7 bases short, with 22 bases between. The CDR3 length is 16 residues. DNA for the CDR3: TGTGCCAGCAGCCAGGCGGCTCGCGGGACTGGAAATACGCAGTATTTT. Translation gives CASSQAARGTGNTQYF.

This clonotype has at least ten counts. The chain couples TRBV18 to TRBJ1-5; D is perhaps TRBD1 (6 bases). The length of the CDR3 is 15 residues. V was trimmed by 1 base and J by 5 bases, leaving 12 bases between them. The germline V gene has CDR1 KGHSH and CDR2 LQKENI. DNA for the CDR3: TGTGCCAGCTCACCACATCAGGGGTTCGATCAGCCCCAGCATTTT. Amino acid sequence: CASSPHQGFDQPQHF.

CDR3 in amino acids: CSVWRGPASGEQYF. In DNA, the CDR3 is TGCAGTGTATGGCGGGGGCCCGCCTCGGGGGAGCAGTACTTC. The chain couples TRBV20-1 to TRBJ2-7; weak D call: TRBD2 (7 bases). V gave up 7 bases and J gave up 7 bases, with 23 bases separating them. Looked up from germline, CDR1 is DFQATT and CDR2 is SNEGSKA (reference sequence). CDR3 length: 14 residues.